The 8 T cell receptor beta chains below all came from one sample that was sequenced in a study of OX40 agonist ivuxolimab in advanced cancers. Produced via immunoSEQ multiplex PCR; TCRdb's table is partial and in-frame only. The repertoire consists of 65,000 to 85,000 clones, with approximately 90% occurring once and the leading ten covering 6% to 8%. The material was CD4+ or CD8+ T cells sorted from blood, obtained in a trial of the OX40 agonist ivuxolimab. The receptors here all came from an adult with an advanced solid tumor such as melanoma, head and neck, liver or kidney cancer.

The chain employs TRBV10-2 and TRBJ1-2; 9 bases align to TRBD1. The CDR3 is 15 amino acids. Looked up from germline, CDR1 is WSHSY and CDR2 is SAAADI. Trimming removed 8 bases from V and 4 bases from J; junction bases left unmatched: 11. The CDR3 coding sequence is TGCGCCAGCGCATTACAGGGGGCGATGACCTATGGCTACACCTTC. This codes for CASALQGAMTYGYTF.

V gene TRBV9 combines with J gene TRBJ2-2; either TRBD1 or TRBD2 may fit D (6 bases each). Germline CDR1 SGDLS, CDR2 YYNGEE. The V end was cut by 0 bases, the J end by 4 bases, with 16 bases between. This CDR3 has 17 amino acids. Here the CDR3 reads CASSVERGGSSTGELFF. The CDR3 DNA follows: TGTGCCAGCAGCGTAGAAAGAGGGGGGTCGAGCACCGGGGAGCTGTTTTTT. Using reference TRBV9 and TRBJ2-2 for the parts outside the CDR3, the full variable domain is DSGVTQTPKHLITATGQRVTLRCSPRSGDLSVYWYQQSLDQGLQFLIQYYNGEERAKGNILERFSAQQFPDLHSELNLSSLELGDSALYFCASSVERGGSSTGELFFGEGSRLTVL.

Written as DNA, the CDR3 is TGTGCCAGCAGTTTATTTGCGGGGGGGCTTCCATACATTAGAGATACGCAGTATTTT. Its translation: CASSLFAGGLPYIRDTQYF. The genes are TRBV27 and TRBJ2-3; 9 bases map to TRBD2. CDR1 is MNHEY and CDR2 is SMNVEV in the germline V gene (reference sequence). The CDR3 totals 19 residues. The ends lost 1 base at V and 5 bases at J; junction bases unmatched: 16.

V is TRBV7-9 and J is TRBJ1-1, with D perhaps matching TRBD1 (6 bases). V lost 2 bases to trimming and J lost 4 bases, with 20 bases between them. The CDR3 runs 17 residues. The germline gives CDR1 SEHNR, CDR2 FQNEAQ (reference sequence). The CDR3 reads CASSLSGGAQTGTEAFF. The CDR3, as DNA: TGTGCCAGCAGCTTAAGTGGGGGGGCCCAGACGGGCACTGAAGCTTTCTTT.

This clone has just one count. The chain combines TRBV10-3 with TRBJ1-3; D possibly corresponds to TRBD1 (5 bases). The CDR3 has 14 amino acids. Deletions cut 2 bases from V and 4 bases from J, with 9 bases between. Germline CDR1 is ENHRY and CDR2 is SYGVKD. CDR3 nucleotide sequence: TGTGCCATCAGTGAGGGGACGGGAGGAAACACCATATATTTT. Translation: CAISEGTGGNTIYF.

The rearrangement joins TRBV4-2 to TRBJ2-7; D is unresolved. With 0 bases removed from V and 0 bases from J, the gap between germline ends came to 12 bases. Germline CDR1 reads LGHNA; CDR2 reads YNFKEQ. This CDR3 is built from 16 residues. CDR3 in amino acids: CASSQETQASSYEQYF. The DNA of the CDR3 is TGTGCCAGCAGCCAAGAGACCCAGGCGAGCTCCTACGAGCAGTACTTC.

This clone appeared once. The V call is TRBV29-1, the J call TRBJ1-2; D gene uncertain. V shed 6 bases and J shed 1 base, with 9 bases lying between them. Germline CDR1 SQVTM, CDR2 ANQGSEA. This CDR3 has 12 residues. CDR3 in DNA: TGCAGCGTCGGACCGATTAACTATGGCTACACCTTC. Translation: CSVGPINYGYTF.

The V call is TRBV7-8, the J call TRBJ2-1; possible D gene TRBD2, 7 bases. The CDR3 has 15 amino acids. Germline assignment: CDR1 SGHVS and CDR2 FQNEAQ. Trimming shortened V by 7 bases and J by 6 bases, and 19 bases separated the two germline ends. The CDR3 here is CASTRGAGALNEQFF. The CDR3 DNA reads as TGTGCCAGCACCCGGGGCGCGGGGGCCCTCAATGAGCAGTTCTTC.